Listed here are 13 T cell receptor beta chains from one sample, sequenced in a study of blood T cell repertoires in COVID-19. Sequencing was performed with immunoSEQ multiplex PCR; in TCRdb, only in-frame clones are kept and a portion is missing. The sample contains about 64,000 clones, 84% of which appear only once. Sample: peripheral blood. The receptors come from a woman aged 55-70 years with acute or convalescent COVID-19.

The chain is built from TRBV11-2 and TRBJ2-3; D is unresolved. CDR1 and CDR2 (germline): SGHAT, FQNNGV. Between the trimmed V and J ends, which lost 5 bases and 2 bases, there was a span of 14 bases. The CDR3 has 15 residues. CDR3 in amino acids: CASSADSKPTDTQYF. CDR3 nucleotide sequence: TGTGCCAGCAGCGCTGACTCTAAGCCCACAGATACGCAGTATTTT.

J is TRBJ1-1 and V is TRBV9, with 7 bases aligning to TRBD1. V trimming: 4 bases; J trimming: 3 bases; junction bases outside the gene matches: 6. This CDR3 is 14 amino acids long. Germline CDR1 is SGDLS and CDR2 is YYNGEE. The CDR3 loop is CASSPRQGYTEAFF. The CDR3 DNA sequence: TGTGCCAGCAGCCCACGACAGGGCTACACTGAAGCTTTCTTT. The complete variable domain, with remaining parts taken from reference TRBV9 and TRBJ1-1, reads DSGVTQTPKHLITATGQRVTLRCSPRSGDLSVYWYQQSLDQGLQFLIQYYNGEERAKGNILERFSAQQFPDLHSELNLSSLELGDSALYFCASSPRQGYTEAFFGQGTRLTVV.

The chain links TRBV5-6 to TRBJ2-2; D is undetermined. CDR3 size: 14 residues. Germline V gene sequence: CDR1 SGHDT, CDR2 YYEEEE. Between the trimmed V and J ends, which lost 3 bases and 0 bases, there was a span of 6 bases. In DNA form, the CDR3 reads TGTGCCAGCAGCTCTGGCACGAACACCGGGGAGCTGTTTTTT. Translation gives CASSSGTNTGELFF.

The V call is TRBV9, the J call TRBJ2-5; 7 bases are shared with TRBD1. The J segment lost 1 base and the V segment lost 3 bases, leaving 3 bases of the junction unmatched. Germline CDR1 SGDLS, CDR2 YYNGEE. The CDR3 loop spans 14 amino acids. In DNA, the CDR3 is TGTGCCAGCAGCGCCCGACAGGGCCAAGAGACCCAGTACTTC. Its protein is CASSARQGQETQYF.

This clone was seen only once. V gene TRBV3-1 (or the pseudogene TRBV3-2) combines with J gene TRBJ2-2, with 12 bases fitting TRBD2. V dropped 7 bases and J dropped 3; count of bases not matched to a gene: 3. Per germline, CDR1 LGHDT and CDR2 YNNKEL (reference sequence). This CDR3 comprises 15 residues. The CDR3 DNA reads as TGTGCCAGCACCCGGACTAGCGGGGACACCGGGGAGCTGTTTTTT. Its translation: CASTRTSGDTGELFF.

This clone has just a few counts. The chain couples TRBV27 to TRBJ1-1; D might be TRBD1 (6 bases). The germline gives CDR1 MNHEY, CDR2 SMNVEV (reference sequence). V was shortened by 4 bases and J by 8 bases, with 17 bases between the two germline ends. CDR3 length: 14 amino acids. CDR3 nucleotide sequence: TGTGCCAGCAGTTCAGGACAGAGCCTAGCCGAAGCTTTCTTT. This codes for CASSSGQSLAEAFF.

J is TRBJ2-3 and V is TRBV5-1; weak D call: TRBD2 (7 bases). This CDR3 region has 15 residues. The V and J ends lost 5 bases and 1 base respectively, with 14 bases between them. CDR1 and CDR2 (germline): SGHRS, YFSETQ. The CDR3 spells CASREGGPGTDTQYF. CDR3 nucleotide sequence: TGCGCCAGCAGGGAGGGGGGGCCGGGCACAGATACGCAGTATTTT.

The chain is built from TRBV10-3 and TRBJ2-3; 8 nucleotides align to TRBD1. CDR3 length: 13 residues. V shed 5 bases, J shed 6 bases, and the junction held 4 bases outside the gene matches. The germline V gene has CDR1 ENHRY and CDR2 SYGVKD. In nucleotides, the CDR3 is TGTGCCATCAGTATACACAGGGGGGATACGCAGTATTTT. Its protein is CAISIHRGDTQYF.

The chain joins TRBV30 to TRBJ1-1, with TRBD1 identical over 7 bases. The CDR3 is 15 residues long. Trimming removed 7 bases from V and 6 bases from J; junction bases left unmatched: 17. Germline V CDR1 and CDR2: GTSNPN, SVGIG (reference sequence). Here the CDR3 DNA reads TGTGCCTTCCGAGACAGGGCCAGGGGTCGACCTGAAGCTTTCTTT. Translating it yields CAFRDRARGRPEAFF.

The sample holds a few counts of this clone. The CDR3 sequence: CASSLMGLAGGTFGVNEQFF. The CDR3 region has the DNA TGTGCCAGCAGCTTAATGGGACTAGCGGGGGGGACCTTTGGGGTCAATGAGCAGTTCTTC. The V gene is TRBV5-8, the J gene TRBJ2-1; 16 bases line up with TRBD2. CDR1 is SGHTS and CDR2 is YDEGEE in the germline V gene. Trimming took 2 bases from V and 6 from J; bases not matched to a gene: 14. The CDR3 loop spans 20 amino acids.

Only a few counts were recorded for this clone. The rearrangement links TRBV6-6 to TRBJ2-7; TRBD2 might be the D (7 bases). V was pared by 6 bases and J by 5 bases, with 17 bases between. CDR1 and CDR2 from the germline V gene are MNHNY and SVGAGI (reference sequence). The CDR3 consists of 14 residues. The CDR3 coding sequence is TGTGCCAGCAGCCCCCGGGCGGGGGCCAACGAGCAGTACTTC. Translating it yields CASSPRAGANEQYF.

This rearrangement joins TRBV4-1 to TRBJ2-3; TRBD2 agrees at 8 bases. The CDR3 has 19 amino acids. Germline CDR1 is MGHRA and CDR2 is YSYEKL. V trimming: 0 bases; J trimming: 0 bases; junction bases outside the gene matches: 11. The CDR3 nucleotides read TGCGCCAGCAGCCAAGAGGTGCGGGGGGCTCTCTTTAGCACAGATACGCAGTATTTT. Translation: CASSQEVRGALFSTDTQYF.

This chain uses TRBV2 with TRBJ2-3, with 8 bases that match TRBD2. CDR1 is SNHLY and CDR2 is FYNNEI in the germline V gene. The V gene end was trimmed by 6 bases and the J gene end by 3 bases; junction bases not matched to a gene: 5. The CDR3 is made up of 14 amino acids. CDR3 DNA: TGTGCCAGCAGCTATAGCGGGGAAACAGATACGCAGTATTTT. Protein sequence: CASSYSGETDTQYF.